These T cell receptor beta chains were read from a single sample in a study of T cell responses to AZD1222 COVID-19 vaccine. Assay used: immunoSEQ multiplex PCR; TCRdb lists only in-frame clones, some missing. The sample consists of about 150,000 clones, around nine tenths of them appearing once. Sequencing was performed on peripheral blood, taken 28 days after the second AZD1222 dose. These receptors were obtained from an adult who received the AZD1222 COVID-19 vaccine. The CDR3 runs from the conserved cysteine through the conserved F or W. The D gene is left open where the match is weak. A row's size may be missing; if present it is once, few, many or a size class.

V,size,D,J,DNA,CDR3
TRBV19,.,.,TRBJ1-2,TGTGCCAGTAGTCTTGTGTCGGCGGGCTATGGCTACACCTTC,CASSLVSAGYGYTF
TRBV5-1,.,.,TRBJ1-6,TGCGCCAGCAGCTTGGAAGTGATGATAAATTCACCCCTCCACTTT,CASSLEVMINSPLHF
TRBV5-4,.,.,TRBJ2-7,TGTGCCAGCAGCTTGGCTAGTCCTTCCTACGAGCAGTACTTC,CASSLASPSYEQYF
TRBV11-2,few,.,TRBJ2-7,TGTGCCAGCAGCACGGGACTTGACGACGAGCAGTACTTC,CASSTGLDDEQYF
TRBV19,.,.,TRBJ2-2,TGTGCCAGTAGTATTCCCTTTCGAGGGGGAGGCGGGGAGCTGTTTTTT,CASSIPFRGGGGELFF
TRBV7-8,.,.,TRBJ1-2,TGTGCCAGCAGCTCTTGGGGGGGGGTAGACAACTATGGCTACACCTTC,CASSSWGGVDNYGYTF
TRBV19,.,.,TRBJ2-2,TGTGCCAGTACCCTCGGACCATACAGGACCGGGGAGCTGTTTTTT,CASTLGPYRTGELFF
TRBV28,.,.,TRBJ2-1,TGTGCCGGAAGTTTCTCCCGGCCGACAAATGAGCAGTTCTTC,CAGSFSRPTNEQFF
TRBV2,once,.,TRBJ1-1,TGTGCCAGCAGTGAAGTCCGTCAGTTGAACACTGAAGCTTTCTTT,CASSEVRQLNTEAFF
TRBV18,.,.,TRBJ1-1,TGTGCCAGCTCACGCCGGGGGGCGATTCGTTTCACTGAAGCTTTCTTT,CASSRRGAIRFTEAFF
TRBV11-2,.,.,TRBJ1-1,TGTGCCAGCAGCTTAGAACCGGGGGCTGAAGCTTTCTTT,CASSLEPGAEAFF
TRBV15,.,.,TRBJ1-1,TGTGCCACCAGCAGAGATCATGGGACTTTTAATGAGGAAGCTTTCTTT,CATSRDHGTFNEEAFF
TRBV19,.,.,TRBJ1-1,TGTGCCAGTAAGGCGGGCGGGAACACTGAAGCTTTCTTT,CASKAGGNTEAFF
TRBV29-1,.,.,TRBJ1-2,TGCAGCGTTGATGAACCAGGGTACCGTGGCTACACCTTC,CSVDEPGYRGYTF
TRBV2,few,.,TRBJ2-7,TGTGCCAGCAGTGATCTAAGGACAGTACTCACCTACGAGCAGTACTTC,CASSDLRTVLTYEQYF
TRBV5-1,.,.,TRBJ2-5,TGCGCCAGCAGCTTGGGCACGACGGAAGAGACCCAGTACTTC,CASSLGTTEETQYF
TRBV7-9,.,TRBD2,TRBJ2-1,TGTGCCAGCAGCCCGACTAGCTGGTCCTACAATGAGCAGTTCTTC,CASSPTSWSYNEQFF
TRBV9,.,TRBD1,TRBJ2-1,TGTGCCAGCAGCGGACAGGGGCGGCCCTACAATGAGCAGTTCTTC,CASSGQGRPYNEQFF
TRBV20-1,few,.,TRBJ1-5,TGCAGTGCCAGTCGGGCGGTCAATCAGCCCCAGCATTTT,CSASRAVNQPQHF
TRBV5-1,.,TRBD2,TRBJ2-1,TGCGCCAGCAGCTGGGGGGGAAGCTCCTACAATGAGCAGTTCTTC,CASSWGGSSYNEQFF
TRBV4-1,.,.,TRBJ2-7,TGCGCCAGCAGCCAAGATCAGGGGACCTACGAGCAGTACTTC,CASSQDQGTYEQYF
TRBV2,few,.,TRBJ2-2,TGTGCCAGCAGCCGGAGTACCGCCCAGACGAACACCGGGGAGCTGTTTTTT,CASSRSTAQTNTGELFF
TRBV18,.,.,TRBJ2-2,TGTGCCAGCTCACGAACAGAGAACACCGGGGAGCTGTTTTTT,CASSRTENTGELFF
TRBV11-2,.,.,TRBJ1-5,TGTGCCAGCAGCTTAGTGGGCGGGGGGGGAATTCAGCCCCAGCATTTT,CASSLVGGGGIQPQHF
TRBV5-1,.,.,TRBJ1-5,TGCGCCAGCAGCTTGACAGGGTCTGCAAATCAGCCCCAGCATTTT,CASSLTGSANQPQHF
TRBV11-2,.,.,TRBJ2-3,TGTGCCAGCAGACTCAGGGGATGGAATGTTGTAGATACGCAGTATTTT,CASRLRGWNVVDTQYF
TRBV2,.,.,TRBJ2-7,TGTGCCAGCAGGACGGACTTTTACGAGCAGTACTTC,CASRTDFYEQYF
TRBV21-1,.,.,TRBJ1-1,TGTGCCAGCAGCAAAACCCCGCTGAACACTGAAGCTTTCTTT,CASSKTPLNTEAFF
TRBV5-5,.,.,TRBJ1-4,TGTGCCAGCAGCTCCTTGCCTGCAACTAATGAAAAACTGTTTTTT,CASSSLPATNEKLFF
TRBV12-3/TRBV12-4,.,.,TRBJ1-2,TGTGCCAGCAGACCCGCCGATTGGGGAGGCTACACCTTC,CASRPADWGGYTF
TRBV12-3/TRBV12-4,.,.,TRBJ2-7,TGTGCCAGCTCCCCGACTAGAGGCGAGCAGTACTTC,CASSPTRGEQYF
TRBV7-6,.,TRBD2,TRBJ2-1,TGTGCCAGCAGCTTGAGACTAGCGGGGGGAACTTCAAATGAGCAGTTCTTC,CASSLRLAGGTSNEQFF
TRBV2,.,.,TRBJ1-6,TGTGCCAGCAGTGAAAAGGGGACGGAGAATTCACCCCTCCACTTT,CASSEKGTENSPLHF
TRBV9,.,TRBD2,TRBJ2-3,TGTGCCAGCAGGGACCGGGACTACCTACCCACAGATACGCAGTATTTT,CASRDRDYLPTDTQYF
TRBV6-5,.,.,TRBJ2-7,TGTGCCAGCAGTTATAACATGGGTGAGCAGTACTTC,CASSYNMGEQYF
TRBV19,.,.,TRBJ1-1,TGTGCCAGTAGCAGGGACACCCTACGTGGTGAAGCTTTCTTT,CASSRDTLRGEAFF
TRBV7-8,.,.,TRBJ2-3,TGTGCCAGCAGCTCGACCGCTAGGGATACGCAGTATTTT,CASSSTARDTQYF
TRBV9,.,TRBD2,TRBJ2-7,TGTGCCAGCAGCGCAGGGACTAGACGTTCCTACGAGCAGTACTTC,CASSAGTRRSYEQYF
TRBV5-4,.,TRBD2,TRBJ2-1,TGTGCCAGCAGCCCCCCCCGGGGAGGGCCGAGCAATGAGCAGTTCTTC,CASSPPRGGPSNEQFF
TRBV18,.,TRBD1,TRBJ1-2,TGTGCCAGCTCCCGTGAGGAGGGGGCAAGTTATGGCTACACCTTC,CASSREEGASYGYTF
TRBV10-3,.,.,TRBJ1-1,TGTGCCATCAGTGACCAGGGACGGCCGAACACTGAAGCTTTCTTT,CAISDQGRPNTEAFF
TRBV6-5,.,TRBD2,TRBJ2-2,TGTGCCAGCAGAAACAGCGGGGACACCGGGGAGCTGTTTTTT,CASRNSGDTGELFF
TRBV7-8,.,.,TRBJ2-7,TGTGCCAGCAGCTTAGTGCAGGGTGTTTACGAGCAGTACTTC,CASSLVQGVYEQYF
TRBV7-9,.,TRBD2,TRBJ2-7,TGTGCCAGCAGCTTAGTGAGGACTAGCGGGGCCCCTCTGGGCGAGCAGTACTTC,CASSLVRTSGAPLGEQYF
TRBV4-2,.,TRBD2,TRBJ2-7,TGTGCCAGCAGCTCGGCGGGAGACTACGAGCAGTACTTC,CASSSAGDYEQYF
TRBV15,.,.,TRBJ1-5,TGTGCCACCAGGGGTAATAGCAATCAGCCCCAGCATTTT,CATRGNSNQPQHF
TRBV28,.,.,TRBJ1-1,TGTGCCAGCAGTTTAGGTGCGATGAACACTGAAGCTTTCTTT,CASSLGAMNTEAFF
TRBV3-1/TRBV3-2,.,.,TRBJ1-1,TGTGCCAGCAGCCAAATTAGTGAAGCTTTCTTT,CASSQISEAFF
TRBV21-1,.,.,TRBJ1-3,TGTGCCAGCAGCAAAAAAACGCAAGACTCTGGAAACACCATATATTTT,CASSKKTQDSGNTIYF
TRBV7-9,.,TRBD1,TRBJ1-1,TGTGCCAGCAGTCCCACAGGGGTAGGAGAAGCTTTCTTT,CASSPTGVGEAFF
TRBV11-2,.,TRBD1,TRBJ1-4,TGTGCCAGCAGCTTAGGCAGGGGGCAATTACGGGAAAAACTGTTTTTT,CASSLGRGQLREKLFF
TRBV18,.,.,TRBJ2-5,TGTGCCAGCTCACAATTCGGGCAGGGGCAAGAGACCCAGTACTTC,CASSQFGQGQETQYF
TRBV18,.,TRBD2,TRBJ2-2,TGTGCCAGCTCACCGGAGACTAGCGGGAGATATACCGGGGAGCTGTTTTTT,CASSPETSGRYTGELFF
TRBV5-1,.,.,TRBJ1-2,TGCGCCAGCAGCCCCGATCCTCTAGCTAACTATGGCTACACCTTC,CASSPDPLANYGYTF
TRBV9,.,TRBD1,TRBJ1-2,TGTGCCAGCAGCGTAGGGGACAGGGTTTTCGGCTACACCTTC,CASSVGDRVFGYTF
TRBV28,.,TRBD1,TRBJ1-1,TGTGCCAGCATCATGGGGACAGCGAACACTGAAGCTTTCTTT,CASIMGTANTEAFF
TRBV7-2,.,.,TRBJ1-5,TGTGCCAGCAGCTTAGGTGGAGGGGACCTCAATCAGCCCCAGCATTTT,CASSLGGGDLNQPQHF
TRBV4-1,.,.,TRBJ1-5,TGCGCCAGCAGCCAAGATCGTGGGGATAGCAATCAGCCCCAGCATTTT,CASSQDRGDSNQPQHF
TRBV7-9,.,.,TRBJ1-5,TGTGCCAGCAGCTTCGGTTATAGCAATCAGCCCCAGCATTTT,CASSFGYSNQPQHF
TRBV7-2,.,.,TRBJ2-1,TGTGCCAGCAGCTTGGACAGTGCCTACAATGAGCAGTTCTTC,CASSLDSAYNEQFF